The entry below describes one T cell receptor (beta chain). The CDR3 consists of 15 residues. Germline CDR1 reads SGHAT; CDR2 reads FQDESV (reference sequence). The ends lost 5 bases at V and 4 bases at J; junction bases unmatched: 7. The study ran its PCR with 60 Vbeta and 13 Jbeta primers. Sequenced by immunoSEQ multiplex PCR; TCRdb stores in-frame clones only, minus some. This sample's clone table lists fewer than 70,000 clones. This sample is drawn from a study of cytomegalovirus exposure and HLA in healthy donors. The specimen sequenced was PBMCs. The chain links TRBV11-1 to TRBJ2-7; TRBD2 matches at 11 bases. The receptor's source is a man aged 25-45 years in good health and CMV-seropositive. CDR3 amino acids: CASSPWGLADYEQYF. DNA of the CDR3: TGTGCCAGCAGCCCGTGGGGACTAGCGGATTACGAGCAGTACTTC. Together with reference TRBV11-1 and TRBJ2-7, the CDR3 gives the full variable domain: EAEVAQSPRYKITEKSQAVAFWCDPISGHATLYWYRQILGQGPELLVQFQDESVVDDSQLPKDRFSAERLKGVDSTLKIQPAELGDSAMYLCASSPWGLADYEQYFGPGTRLTVT.